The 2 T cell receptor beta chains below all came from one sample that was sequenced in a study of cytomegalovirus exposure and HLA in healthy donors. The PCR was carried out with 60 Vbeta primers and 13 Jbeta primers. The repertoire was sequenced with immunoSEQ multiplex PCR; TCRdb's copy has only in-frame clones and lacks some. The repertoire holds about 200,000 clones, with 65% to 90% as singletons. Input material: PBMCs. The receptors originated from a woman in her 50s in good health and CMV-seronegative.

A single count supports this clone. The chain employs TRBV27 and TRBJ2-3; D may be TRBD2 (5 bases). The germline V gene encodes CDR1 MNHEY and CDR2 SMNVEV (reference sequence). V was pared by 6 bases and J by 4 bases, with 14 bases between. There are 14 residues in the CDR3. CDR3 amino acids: CASSAGVRADTQYF. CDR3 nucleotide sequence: TGTGCCAGCAGCGCCGGGGTTCGCGCAGATACGCAGTATTTT.

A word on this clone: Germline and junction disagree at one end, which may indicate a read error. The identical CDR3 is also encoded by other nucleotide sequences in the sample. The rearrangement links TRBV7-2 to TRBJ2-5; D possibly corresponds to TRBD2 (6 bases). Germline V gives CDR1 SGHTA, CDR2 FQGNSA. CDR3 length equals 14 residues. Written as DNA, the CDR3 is TGTGCCAGCAGCCTAGCAGGGAGGCAAGAGACCCAGTACTTC. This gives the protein CASSLAGRQETQYF. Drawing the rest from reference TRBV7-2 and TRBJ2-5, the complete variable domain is GAGVSQSPSNKVTEKGKDVELRCDPISGHTALYWYRQSLGQGLEFLIYFQGNSAPDKSGLPSDRFSAERTGGSVSTLTIQRTQQEDSAVYLCASSLAGRQETQYFGPGTRLLVL.